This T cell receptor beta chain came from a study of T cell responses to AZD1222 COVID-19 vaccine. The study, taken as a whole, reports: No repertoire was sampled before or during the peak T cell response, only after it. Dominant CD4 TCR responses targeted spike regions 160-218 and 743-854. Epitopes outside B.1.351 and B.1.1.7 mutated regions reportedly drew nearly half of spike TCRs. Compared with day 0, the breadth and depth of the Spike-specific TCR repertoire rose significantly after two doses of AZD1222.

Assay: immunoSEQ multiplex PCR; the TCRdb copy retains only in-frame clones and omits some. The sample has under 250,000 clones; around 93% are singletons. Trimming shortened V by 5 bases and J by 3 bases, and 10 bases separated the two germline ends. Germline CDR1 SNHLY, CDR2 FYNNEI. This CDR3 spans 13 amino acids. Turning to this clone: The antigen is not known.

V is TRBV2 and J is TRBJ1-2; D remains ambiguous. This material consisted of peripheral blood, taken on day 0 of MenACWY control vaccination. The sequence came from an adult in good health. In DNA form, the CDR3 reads TGTGCCAGCAGTCCGAGGAGACACTATGGCTACACCTTC. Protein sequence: CASSPRRHYGYTF.